This T cell receptor (beta chain) was documented in a study of T cell changes during pregnancy in multiple sclerosis. Only in-frame clones appear in the TCRdb table, and some are missing; sequencing was by immunoSEQ multiplex PCR. The table lists tens of thousands of clones, approximately 92% of them singletons. The CDR3 runs to 17 residues. Germline V CDR1 and CDR2: MGHRA, YSYEKL. V lost 0 bases to trimming and J lost 7 bases; unmatched junction nucleotides: 9. The chain is built from TRBV4-1 and TRBJ2-2, with 9 bases lining up with TRBD2. Sequences were derived from peripheral blood, sampled in the third trimester of pregnancy. The source is a female donor in good health, enrolled as a control in a pregnancy study. The CDR3, as DNA: TGCGCCAGCAGCCAAGAGGAGCGGGGGGCCTGGGTCGGGGAGCTGTTTTTT. Protein: CASSQEERGAWVGELFF.